The 10 T cell receptor beta chains in this list originate from one sample, sequenced in a study of cytomegalovirus exposure and HLA in healthy donors. The PCR ran on 60 Vbeta and 13 Jbeta primers. Clones were sequenced by immunoSEQ multiplex PCR, and TCRdb holds only the in-frame ones, with some missing. This sample has approximately 110,000 clones, with about four fifths found just once. Material for sequencing was PBMCs. These receptors all come from a man aged 25 to 45 in good health and CMV-seronegative.

This chain connects TRBV28 to TRBJ1-1, with 7 positions matching TRBD1. CDR1 and CDR2 from the germline V gene are MDHEN and SYDVKM. The CDR3 is made up of 13 amino acids. Trimming cost V 5 bases and J 4 bases; bases outside gene matches: 4. CDR3 amino acids: CASSPQGGTEAFF. CDR3 sequence (DNA): TGTGCCAGCAGTCCTCAGGGGGGCACTGAAGCTTTCTTT. The complete variable domain, with remaining parts taken from reference TRBV28 and TRBJ1-1, reads DVKVTQSSRYLVKRTGEKVFLECVQDMDHENMFWYRQDPGLGLRLIYFSYDVKMKEKGDIPEGYSVSREKKERFSLILESASTNQTSMYLCASSPQGGTEAFFGQGTRLTVV.

The chain is built from TRBV7-9 and TRBJ2-6; D ambiguous. The CDR3 loop spans 15 amino acids. CDR1 and CDR2 (germline): SEHNR, FQNEAQ (reference sequence). V was trimmed by 6 bases and J by 0 bases, leaving 9 bases between them. CDR3 amino acids: CASRAARSGANVLTF. The CDR3 DNA sequence: TGTGCCAGCAGGGCCGCCCGCTCTGGGGCCAACGTCCTGACTTTC.

This clone was picked up a small number of times. This chain links TRBV9 with TRBJ1-1, with a weak D call TRBD1 (6 bases). In germline, CDR1 is SGDLS, CDR2 YYNGEE. Trimming left V 2 bases short and J 0 bases short, with 14 bases between. This CDR3 is built from 16 residues. The CDR3 DNA follows: TGTGCCAGCAGCGTCAGAGGGGACATTTTGAACACTGAAGCTTTCTTT. Translated: CASSVRGDILNTEAFF.

The chain carries TRBV4-1 and TRBJ2-7, with TRBD1 as a possible D gene (6 bases). In germline, CDR1 is MGHRA, CDR2 YSYEKL. This CDR3 has 12 amino acids. Trimming shortened V by 4 bases and J by 4 bases, and 8 bases separated the two germline ends. The CDR3 reads CASSRTGYEQYF. The CDR3 nucleotides read TGCGCCAGCAGCCGTACAGGGTACGAGCAGTACTTC.

Here the CDR3 reads CASSLSGGAYNEQFF. The DNA of the CDR3 is TGCGCCAGCAGCCTGAGCGGGGGGGCCTACAATGAGCAGTTCTTC. The chain recombines TRBV5-1 with TRBJ2-1, with 10 bases matching TRBD2. The CDR3 consists of 15 residues. Trimming removed 4 bases from V and 2 bases from J; junction bases left unmatched: 3. CDR1 is SGHRS, CDR2 YFSETQ, per germline.

The chain couples TRBV4-2 to TRBJ2-5; 12 positions agree with TRBD2. The V gene's germline CDR1 is LGHNA and CDR2 YNFKEQ. J lost 6 bases, V lost 0 bases, and 2 bases had no gene match. The CDR3 spans 15 residues. The CDR3, as DNA: TGTGCCAGCAGCCAAGAACTAGCGGGAGGAAAGACCCAGTACTTC. Translating gives CASSQELAGGKTQYF.

The chain links TRBV28 to TRBJ1-1, with D possibly being TRBD1 (6 bases). This CDR3 region has 17 residues. Trimming removed 5 bases at V and 7 bases at J, with 26 bases between. CDR1 and CDR2 from the germline V gene are MDHEN and SYDVKM. Here the CDR3 DNA reads TGTGCCAGCAGTCATAACCGGGACATTAGGGAATCGGATGAAGCTTTCTTT. This gives the protein CASSHNRDIRESDEAFF.

This chain links TRBV23-1 with TRBJ2-2; 11 positions match TRBD1. TRBV23-1 carries the ORF label, with uncertain function. The CDR3 length is 16 residues. After removal of 2 bases from V and 6 bases from J, the junction contained 5 bases not matched to a gene. CDR3 sequence (DNA): TGCGCCAGCAGTCAAAAGCGGGACAGGGGGTCCGGGGAGCTGTTTTTT. This encodes CASSQKRDRGSGELFF.

The rearrangement links TRBV29-1 to TRBJ2-7, with TRBD1 identical over 8 bases. This CDR3 region has 15 residues. Losses at the gene ends were 5 bases for V and 5 bases for J; bases not matched to a gene: 14. The germline gives CDR1 SQVTM, CDR2 ANQGSEA. The CDR3 region is CSVRVAIGQGNEQYF. The CDR3 DNA reads TGCAGCGTTCGGGTCGCAATAGGACAGGGTAACGAGCAGTACTTC.

This chain joins TRBV30 and TRBJ1-1; TRBD1 agrees at 9 bases. V shed 2 bases and J 8 bases; nucleotides not matched to a gene: 6. Germline V gene sequence: CDR1 GTSNPN, CDR2 SVGIG (reference sequence). There are 13 residues in the CDR3. CDR3: CAWSRQGQGEAFF. The CDR3 DNA sequence: TGTGCCTGGAGTCGTCAAGGACAGGGGGAAGCTTTCTTT.